A selection of T cell receptor beta chains follows, all from one sample in a study of identical twins. TCRdb reprocessed the 5' RACE reads with MiXCR, giving one entry per CDR3 protein. The sample contains around 550,000 distinct CDR3 sequences, nearly 15% of which appear only once. This same sample was also part of a study on yellow fever vaccine responses in identical twins.

The sequenced sample was CD4+ T cells sorted from blood. Source of these receptors: a woman between 18 and 30 years old in good health. CDR3s include the opening cysteine and the closing phenylalanine or tryptophan. A D gene is named only where the DNA matches it firmly. Where a row states a size, it is once, few, many or the class of an expanded clone; other rows omit it.

v_gene	abundance	d_gene	j_gene	CDR3aa	CDR3nt
TRBV20-1	few	TRBD1	TRBJ1-2	CSARGTVNYGYTF	TGCAGTGCTAGGGGGACAGTTAACTATGGCTACACCTTC
TRBV12-3/TRBV12-4	few	TRBD1	TRBJ2-1	CASSNDRVLVNEQFF	TGTGCCAGCAGCAATGACAGGGTTTTGGTGAATGAGCAGTTCTTC
TRBV7-8	few	.	TRBJ2-2	CASSLVGGTNTGELFF	TGTGCCAGCAGCTTAGTGGGGGGAACGAACACCGGGGAGCTGTTTTTT
TRBV28	.	.	TRBJ2-1	CASSLSPIQHKQFF	TGTGCCAGCAGTTTATCCCCCATTCAGCACAAGCAGTTCTTC
TRBV12-3/TRBV12-4	few	.	TRBJ2-4	CASSSWTLKDIQYF	TGTGCCAGCAGTTCCTGGACACTGAAAGACATTCAGTACTTC
TRBV19	few	TRBD1	TRBJ1-5	CASSIPRQGEQPQHF	TGTGCCAGTAGTATACCCCGACAGGGCGAACAGCCCCAGCATTTT
TRBV12-3/TRBV12-4	many	TRBD1	TRBJ1-5	CASSPTGARQPQHF	TGTGCCAGCAGTCCAACAGGGGCCAGACAGCCCCAGCATTTT
TRBV3-1	.	.	TRBJ2-1	CASSQRGSGAYNEQFF	TGTGCCAGCAGCCAACGGGGGAGTGGGGCCTACAATGAGCAGTTCTTC
TRBV12-3/TRBV12-4	.	TRBD1	TRBJ1-2	CASRKADRGRYGYTF	TGTGCCAGCAGAAAAGCGGACAGGGGAAGGTATGGCTACACCTTC
TRBV12-3/TRBV12-4	few	.	TRBJ1-2	CASSPDRRVDGYTF	TGTGCCAGCAGTCCTGACAGAAGGGTGGATGGCTACACCTTC
TRBV19	.	.	TRBJ2-1	CASSMVGRGEQFF	TGTGCCAGTAGTATGGTGGGGCGGGGTGAGCAGTTCTTC
TRBV10-3	few	.	TRBJ2-1	CATGSDGGSGSYNEQFF	TGTGCCACCGGGTCGGACGGAGGGTCGGGCTCCTACAATGAGCAGTTCTTC
TRBV5-4	.	.	TRBJ2-2	CATKNRETGELFF	TGTGCCACCAAAAACAGGGAAACCGGGGAGCTGTTTTTT
TRBV28	.	TRBD2	TRBJ2-7	CASGRLAGGYEQYF	TGTGCCAGCGGAAGATTAGCGGGAGGATACGAGCAGTACTTC
TRBV24-1	few	TRBD2	TRBJ2-1	CATSVLRFYSSGRLANEQFF	TGTGCCACCAGTGTATTAAGGTTTTATTCTAGCGGGAGATTAGCGAATGAGCAGTTCTTC
TRBV4-1	.	.	TRBJ2-6	CASSQDLRGSGANVLTF	TGCGCCAGCAGCCAAGATTTACGGGGCTCTGGGGCCAACGTCCTGACTTTC
TRBV7-9	many	TRBD1	TRBJ2-1	CASSSDRGYTNEQFF	TGTGCCAGCAGCTCAGACAGGGGTTATACCAATGAGCAGTTCTTC
TRBV29-1	.	.	TRBJ1-2	CSVAGIEDGYTF	TGCAGCGTTGCAGGTATTGAAGATGGCTACACCTTC
TRBV3-1	.	TRBD2	TRBJ2-2	CASSQEGLGNTGELFF	TGTGCCAGCAGCCAAGAGGGACTAGGGAACACCGGGGAGCTGTTTTTT
TRBV6-5	few	TRBD1	TRBJ2-7	CASSYRTGMNEQYF	TGTGCCAGCAGTTATAGGACAGGGATGAACGAGCAGTACTTC
TRBV6-1	many	TRBD2	TRBJ2-1	CASIIAAGGYNEQFF	TGTGCCAGCATAATTGCGGCGGGAGGGTACAATGAGCAGTTCTTC
TRBV10-3	.	TRBD1	TRBJ1-4	CATSRRQGRDEKLFF	TGTGCCACCAGCAGACGACAGGGCCGCGATGAAAAACTGTTTTTT
TRBV5-5	few	.	TRBJ2-3	CASNLDTDTQYF	TGTGCCAGCAACCTAGACACAGATACGCAGTATTTT
TRBV7-8	.	.	TRBJ2-3	CASSLRDATYTDTQYF	TGTGCCAGCAGCTTACGGGACGCGACCTACACAGATACGCAGTATTTT
TRBV5-1	few	.	TRBJ2-4	CATVRARLAKNIQYF	TGCGCCACCGTACGGGCCAGGCTAGCCAAAAACATTCAGTACTTC